This is a list of T cell receptor beta chains from one sample in a study of blood T cell repertoires in COVID-19. The table came from immunoSEQ multiplex PCR; TCRdb's copy has only in-frame clones and leaves some out. Of a few hundred thousand clones listed, 85% were seen once; the top ten hold 3.5% to 4%. The sequencing input was peripheral blood. Source of these receptors: a woman between 18 and 29 years old with acute or convalescent COVID-19. Each CDR3 is given with its conserved first and last residue. Fields, in order: V gene, J gene, CDR3 length, D gene, clone size, CDR3 protein, CDR3 DNA. D genes are given only for firm matches. Some rows mark clone size as missing; the rest say once, few, many or name a class of expanded clone.

V gene: TRBV10-1; J gene: TRBJ2-1; CDR3 length: 16; D gene: TRBD1; clone size: NA; CDR3 protein: CASSDLGGANYNEQFF; CDR3 DNA: TGCGCCAGCAGTGATCTAGGGGGCGCGAACTACAATGAGCAGTTCTTC
V gene: TRBV27; J gene: TRBJ2-2; CDR3 length: 15; D gene: NA; clone size: NA; CDR3 protein: CATHPSGLGTGELFF; CDR3 DNA: TGTGCCACCCATCCCAGCGGACTGGGCACCGGGGAGCTGTTTTTT
V gene: TRBV7-9; J gene: TRBJ2-3; CDR3 length: 17; D gene: TRBD2; clone size: once; CDR3 protein: CASSDRLAGGPTDTQYF; CDR3 DNA: TGTGCCAGCAGTGATCGACTAGCGGGAGGACCCACAGATACGCAGTATTTT
V gene: TRBV9; J gene: TRBJ1-3; CDR3 length: 16; D gene: TRBD1; clone size: NA; CDR3 protein: CASSLEQGHERNTIYF; CDR3 DNA: TGTGCCAGCAGCCTGGAACAGGGGCACGAGAGGAACACCATATATTTT
V gene: TRBV6-5; J gene: TRBJ1-6; CDR3 length: 14; D gene: TRBD1; clone size: NA; CDR3 protein: CASSIRDRISPLHF; CDR3 DNA: TGTGCCAGCAGCATCCGGGACAGGATTTCACCCCTCCACTTT
V gene: TRBV30; J gene: TRBJ2-1; CDR3 length: 14; D gene: NA; clone size: NA; CDR3 protein: CAWGTGSSYNEQFF; CDR3 DNA: TGTGCCTGGGGAACAGGTAGCTCCTACAATGAGCAGTTCTTC
V gene: TRBV7-2; J gene: TRBJ2-7; CDR3 length: 14; D gene: NA; clone size: NA; CDR3 protein: CASSSDSLNYEQYF; CDR3 DNA: TGTGCCAGCAGCTCGGACAGCCTTAACTACGAGCAGTACTTC
V gene: TRBV5-4; J gene: TRBJ1-1; CDR3 length: 14; D gene: NA; clone size: NA; CDR3 protein: CASSPQGRANEAFF; CDR3 DNA: TGTGCCAGCAGCCCCCAGGGTAGGGCTAATGAAGCTTTCTTT
V gene: TRBV7-3; J gene: TRBJ2-2; CDR3 length: 16; D gene: TRBD1; clone size: NA; CDR3 protein: CASSLGTGGATGELFF; CDR3 DNA: TGTGCCAGCAGCTTAGGGACAGGGGGCGCGACCGGGGAGCTGTTTTTT
V gene: TRBV12-3/TRBV12-4; J gene: TRBJ1-1; CDR3 length: 13; D gene: TRBD1; clone size: NA; CDR3 protein: CAADRDSSSEAFF; CDR3 DNA: TGTGCCGCAGACAGGGATTCGAGCTCTGAAGCTTTCTTT
V gene: TRBV7-3; J gene: TRBJ2-4; CDR3 length: 16; D gene: NA; clone size: NA; CDR3 protein: CASSPNSNLAKNIQYF; CDR3 DNA: TGTGCCAGCAGCCCCAACTCCAACCTAGCCAAAAACATTCAGTACTTC
V gene: TRBV6-6; J gene: TRBJ1-4; CDR3 length: 14; D gene: NA; clone size: NA; CDR3 protein: CASSTQRDNEKLFF; CDR3 DNA: TGTGCCAGCAGTACCCAGAGGGATAATGAAAAACTGTTTTTT
V gene: TRBV18; J gene: TRBJ2-2; CDR3 length: 14; D gene: NA; clone size: once; CDR3 protein: CASSPGQNTGELFF; CDR3 DNA: TGTGCCAGCTCACCCGGACAGAACACCGGGGAGCTGTTTTTT
V gene: TRBV4-1; J gene: TRBJ1-1; CDR3 length: 14; D gene: NA; clone size: few; CDR3 protein: CASSLGTLNTEAFF; CDR3 DNA: TGCGCCAGCAGCCTCGGGACACTGAACACTGAAGCTTTCTTT
V gene: TRBV28; J gene: TRBJ2-4; CDR3 length: 13; D gene: TRBD1; clone size: NA; CDR3 protein: CASRTGGTNIQYF; CDR3 DNA: TGTGCCAGCAGGACAGGGGGCACAAACATTCAGTACTTC
V gene: TRBV4-2; J gene: TRBJ1-6; CDR3 length: 16; D gene: NA; clone size: NA; CDR3 protein: CASSQAGQNNNSPLHF; CDR3 DNA: TGTGCCAGCAGCCAAGCCGGACAGAACAATAATTCACCCCTCCACTTT
V gene: TRBV5-1; J gene: TRBJ1-1; CDR3 length: 14; D gene: NA; clone size: NA; CDR3 protein: CASSFGRGLAEAFF; CDR3 DNA: TGCGCCAGCAGCTTTGGGAGGGGTCTAGCTGAAGCTTTCTTT
V gene: TRBV6-5; J gene: TRBJ2-1; CDR3 length: 14; D gene: NA; clone size: NA; CDR3 protein: CASSYLPQVNEQFF; CDR3 DNA: TGTGCCAGCAGTTACCTCCCGCAGGTGAATGAGCAGTTCTTC
V gene: TRBV12-5; J gene: TRBJ2-3; CDR3 length: 15; D gene: NA; clone size: NA; CDR3 protein: CASGLVAGLTDTQYF; CDR3 DNA: TGTGCTAGTGGTTTAGTGGCGGGGCTCACAGATACGCAGTATTTT
V gene: TRBV5-1; J gene: TRBJ1-1; CDR3 length: 14; D gene: TRBD1; clone size: NA; CDR3 protein: CASSSDRGDTEAFF; CDR3 DNA: TGCGCCAGCAGCTCCGACAGGGGGGACACTGAAGCTTTCTTT
V gene: TRBV3-1/TRBV3-2; J gene: TRBJ1-1; CDR3 length: 16; D gene: NA; clone size: NA; CDR3 protein: CASSQNGQRMNTEAFF; CDR3 DNA: TGTGCCAGCAGCCAGAACGGACAGAGAATGAACACTGAAGCTTTCTTT
V gene: TRBV2; J gene: TRBJ1-3; CDR3 length: 13; D gene: NA; clone size: NA; CDR3 protein: CASKRSTDNTIYF; CDR3 DNA: TGTGCCAGCAAGAGATCCACCGATAACACCATATATTTT
V gene: TRBV6-4; J gene: TRBJ2-2; CDR3 length: 14; D gene: TRBD2; clone size: NA; CDR3 protein: CASSASGSTGELFF; CDR3 DNA: TGTGCCAGCAGTGCTAGCGGGAGCACCGGGGAGCTGTTTTTT
V gene: TRBV7-9; J gene: TRBJ1-1; CDR3 length: 17; D gene: TRBD1; clone size: NA; CDR3 protein: CASSLGNFGQGGTEAFF; CDR3 DNA: TGTGCCAGCAGCTTAGGTAACTTCGGACAGGGAGGCACTGAAGCTTTCTTT
V gene: TRBV2; J gene: TRBJ1-4; CDR3 length: 14; D gene: NA; clone size: NA; CDR3 protein: CASSEGQGGEKLFF; CDR3 DNA: TGTGCCAGCAGTGAAGGGCAGGGAGGGGAAAAACTGTTTTTT
V gene: TRBV9; J gene: TRBJ1-1; CDR3 length: 13; D gene: NA; clone size: NA; CDR3 protein: CASSVERGTEAFF; CDR3 DNA: TGTGCCAGCAGCGTAGAGCGGGGCACTGAAGCTTTCTTT
V gene: TRBV5-1; J gene: TRBJ2-1; CDR3 length: 16; D gene: TRBD2; clone size: NA; CDR3 protein: CASRTSGSSLDNEQFF; CDR3 DNA: TGCGCCAGCCGGACTAGCGGGAGTTCCTTAGACAATGAGCAGTTCTTC
V gene: TRBV19; J gene: TRBJ1-1; CDR3 length: 12; D gene: NA; clone size: NA; CDR3 protein: CASRDFTTEAFF; CDR3 DNA: TGTGCCAGTAGGGACTTTACCACTGAAGCTTTCTTT
V gene: TRBV28; J gene: TRBJ1-5; CDR3 length: 16; D gene: TRBD1; clone size: NA; CDR3 protein: CASSPHGQGAEQPQHF; CDR3 DNA: TGTGCCAGCAGTCCCCACGGACAGGGGGCGGAACAGCCCCAGCATTTT
V gene: TRBV3-1/TRBV3-2; J gene: TRBJ1-3; CDR3 length: 15; D gene: NA; clone size: many; CDR3 protein: CASSLPAGSGNTIYF; CDR3 DNA: TGTGCCAGCAGCCTCCCTGCAGGCTCTGGAAACACCATATATTTT
V gene: TRBV3-1/TRBV3-2; J gene: TRBJ1-1; CDR3 length: 14; D gene: NA; clone size: NA; CDR3 protein: CASSFRGMNTEAFF; CDR3 DNA: TGTGCCAGCAGTTTCAGGGGTATGAACACTGAAGCTTTCTTT